This T cell receptor (beta chain) was identified during a study of cytomegalovirus exposure and HLA in healthy donors. Study results and limitations: In vitro confirmation showed three CMV-associated chains to be CMV antigen specific. In presence/absence analyses, roughly uniform sequencing depth across donors was assumed.

CDR3 size: 17 residues. Trimming at V came to 5 bases and at J to 6 bases, leaving 14 bases not matched to a gene. Germline V CDR1 and CDR2: MNHEY, SMNVEV (reference sequence). The PCR ran on 60 Vbeta and 13 Jbeta primers. Libraries were prepared by immunoSEQ multiplex PCR; TCRdb keeps only in-frame clonotypes and omits some of them. The sample comprises around 140,000 clones, 60% to 80% of which are singletons, and approximately 1% rests with the top ten. Concerning this clone itself: Its target is unknown.

What was sequenced was PBMCs. The chain is built from TRBV27 and TRBJ1-1; 11 bases are a match to TRBD1. The source is a male donor in good health and CMV-seronegative. CDR3 nucleotide sequence: TGTGCCAGCAGTCCGTTCCGGGACAGGGGGAGGAGGGCTGAAGCTTTCTTT. Translated, it gives CASSPFRDRGRRAEAFF.